The clone carrying this T cell receptor beta chain came up once. The protocol was immunoSEQ multiplex PCR, while the TCRdb copy is restricted to in-frame clones and leaves out a portion. The table lists around 200,000 clones, 86% of them singletons, with approximately 2.8% in the top ten. The data were obtained in a study of blood T cell repertoires in COVID-19. About the study: Recovered Cohort 3 donors showed two negative PCRs, clearance, or symptom resolution.

Unmatched junction bases numbered 3, after V lost 7 bases and J lost 4 bases. CDR1 and CDR2 from the germline V gene are LNHDA and SQIVND (reference sequence). The CDR3 totals 14 residues. Individuals drawn from under 30 US areas were roughly 18 to 95 years old. Sequenced: PBMCs or T cells enriched from blood (not recorded which). The chain links TRBV19 to TRBJ2-2; 10 positions match TRBD1. The receptor comes from a woman in her fifties or sixties in a cohort exposed to, infected with or recovered from COVID-19 (not recorded which). CDR3 DNA sequence: TGTGCCAGTACCGGGACAGGGGTCACCGGGGAGCTGTTTTTT. Protein product: CASTGTGVTGELFF.